The 12 T cell receptor beta chains presented below share a single source sample, sequenced in a study of CXCR3-negative and CXCR3-positive naive CD8 T cells. Researchers prepared the TRB cDNA libraries using 5' RACE with UMI labels. After re-calling the 5' RACE reads, TCRdb lists one entry per CDR3 protein, DNA absent. The sample includes around 45,000 distinct CDR3 sequences. The specimen was naive CXCR3- CD8+ T cells from blood. As for subset: CD45RO-CCR7+CD27+CD95- naive CD8+ T cells lacking CXCR3 (TNR3-). These receptors came from a human donor in good health. Some clones in this sample may be carry-over from other donors' samples.

The gene calls are TRBV15 and TRBJ2-3. Germline V gene data show CDR1 as LNHNV and CDR2 as YYDKDF (reference sequence). The CDR3 loop spans 16 amino acids. CDR3: CATSRDLGRVADTQYF.

This chain uses TRBV18 with TRBJ2-7. Germline V lookup: CDR1 KGHSH, CDR2 LQKENI. The CDR3 has 14 amino acids. The CDR3 is CASSPSLNRAEQYF.

This CDR3 reads CSARSDREYEQYF. The rearrangement joins TRBV20-1 to TRBJ2-7; the D call from TCRdb, TRBD1, cannot be confirmed without DNA. This CDR3 is 13 amino acids long. CDR1 is DFQATT, CDR2 SNEGSKA, per germline (reference sequence).

J is TRBJ2-3 and V is TRBV6-2 or TRBV6-3; TCRdb selects TRBD1, and the lack of DNA leaves this call unchecked. Germline V gene lookup returns CDR1 MNHEY and CDR2 SVGEGT. The CDR3 is made up of 14 amino acids. CDR3 protein: CASTPGGATDTQYF.

The rearrangement links TRBV7-2 to TRBJ2-7; the D call from TCRdb, TRBD1, cannot be confirmed without DNA. Per the germline V gene, CDR1 is SGHTA and CDR2 is FQGNSA. The CDR3 is made up of 13 amino acids. Here the CDR3 reads CASSLARGLEQYF.

This chain joins TRBV7-3 and TRBJ1-1. Per the germline V gene, CDR1 is SGHTA and CDR2 is FQGTGA. The CDR3 is 17 residues long. The CDR3: CASSLSRVSNSNTEAFF.

The J gene is TRBJ1-1, the V gene TRBV6-2 or TRBV6-3. Looked up from germline, CDR1 is MNHEY and CDR2 is SVGEGT. CDR3 size: 18 residues. CDR3 residues: CASSLTVGGSRMNTEAFF.

The chain couples TRBV19 to TRBJ1-2; TCRdb picks TRBD1, but there is no DNA to check that call. The CDR3 contains 14 residues. The germline V gene has CDR1 LNHDA and CDR2 SQIVND (reference sequence). CDR3 loop: CASSGTGDWNGYTF.

The rearrangement uses TRBV21-1 and TRBJ2-5; TCRdb's D call, TRBD1, is unchecked because there is no DNA. TRBV21-1 is assigned pseudogene status. The CDR3 has 18 amino acids. The CDR3 is CASSKGPYEGAPEETQYF.

This chain links TRBV6-5 with TRBJ2-3; the D call of TRBD1 rests on TCRdb alone, since no DNA is present to check it. The CDR3 is 17 amino acids. Germline CDR1 MNHEY, CDR2 SVGAGI. The CDR3 here is CASSRLIRGASTDTQYF.

CDR3 protein: CASSFNEVNQAFF. The chain is built from TRBV12-3 or TRBV12-4 and TRBJ1-1. The CDR3 is 13 residues long.

The chain carries TRBV5-1 and TRBJ2-3; TCRdb designates TRBD1, a call that cannot be tested without DNA. The CDR3 has 15 residues. CDR1 SGHRS and CDR2 YFSETQ come from the germline V gene. The CDR3 sequence is CASSLVPGSTDTQYF.